This TCR beta chain was recorded in a study of spatial heterogeneity in lung cancer. TCRdb reanalysed the 5' RACE reads using MiXCR and keeps one entry per CDR3 protein. This table has approximately 13,000 distinct CDR3 sequences, roughly 5.5% appearing once. Trimming took off 4 bases at V and 5 bases at J, with 11 bases between the two ends. The CDR3 has 13 residues. This clonotype was counted ten times or more. The antigen remains unidentified. Little can be read into the size of this beta chain, an off-target read in a library designed for alpha chains. The study's findings and limits: Estimated TCR-seq coverage of tumor T cells was only around 7% for alpha chains. For beta chains, the corresponding estimate was about 13%. The study found that expanded intratumoral alpha and beta TCR counts tracked tumor mutation counts.

The time point here: sample taken at primary tumor resection. Material: lung tumor tissue, obtained at surgery. The receptor comes from a male donor with early-stage non-small cell lung cancer. The J gene is TRBJ2-5, the V gene TRBV12-3 or TRBV12-4, with D hard to call. The chain's CDR3 is CASSSLTGETQYF. The CDR3 DNA reads as TGTGCCAGCAGTTCCCTGACCGGGGAGACCCAGTACTTC.